This entry lists 30 T cell receptor beta chains sequenced from one sample in a study of metastatic and nonmetastatic thyroid tumors. Every patient underwent thyroid surgery untreated. MiXCR reprocessed the PCR reads for TCRdb. This table has around 23,000 clones, roughly 15% appearing once. Sequenced sample: tumor tissue. The source of these receptors is a female donor with papillary thyroid cancer or a benign thyroid nodule (not recorded which). Some clones in this sample may be carry-over from other donors' samples.

This clone was seen a handful of times. The conserved phenylalanine or tryptophan is not found at the CDR3 terminus, so this likely reflects a read error. The DNA is omitted, as the CDR3 cannot be located on it reliably, and the CDR3 follows TCRdb's listing. The chain uses TRBV2 and TRBJ2-7; no DNA check was done on the table's D call, TRBD2. Germline-derived CDR1 and CDR2 are SNHLY and FYNNEI. The CDR3 spans 10 amino acids, including both terminal residues. CDR3 loop: CASRTETDSL.

This clone was seen at least ten times. The rearrangement links TRBV11-1 to TRBJ1-1; 9 bases agree with TRBD1. CDR3 length: 16 residues. With V trimmed by 5 bases and J by 6 bases, 13 bases remained unmatched. Germline loops: CDR1 SGHAT, CDR2 FQDESV (reference sequence). This CDR3 reads CASSPRGGQGMPEAFF. In DNA form, the CDR3 reads TGTGCCAGCAGCCCCAGAGGGGGACAGGGTATGCCTGAAGCTTTCTTT.

This clone was picked up many times. The J gene is TRBJ1-5, the V gene TRBV5-5, with 7 bases lining up with TRBD1. V lost 2 bases, J lost 1 base, and 6 bases stayed unmatched. This CDR3 is 16 amino acids long. Looked up from germline, CDR1 is SGHKS and CDR2 is YYEKEE (reference sequence). The chain's CDR3 is CASSLTGVVSNQPQHF. Here the CDR3 DNA reads TGTGCCAGCAGCTTAACAGGGGTTGTCAGCAATCAGCCCCAGCATTTT.

This clone was seen repeatedly, ten times or more. This chain joins TRBV5-1 and TRBJ2-3; D may correspond to TRBD1 or TRBD2 (5 bases each). The length of the CDR3 is 13 residues. The germline CDR1 and CDR2 sequences are SGHRS and YFSETQ. V was pared by 4 bases and J by 5 bases, with 11 bases between. The CDR3 DNA reads TGCGCCAGCAGCGAGATGAGGGGAGATACGCAGTATTTT. As protein: CASSEMRGDTQYF.

The chain joins TRBV7-3 to TRBJ2-1, with a tentative D call TRBD2 (5 bases). V gave up 9 bases and J gave up 5 bases, with 26 bases separating them. CDR1 is SGHTA and CDR2 is FQGTGA in the germline V gene. The CDR3 is made up of 17 amino acids. The CDR3 loop is CASSLSPPRGRDNEQFF. CDR3 DNA: TGTGCCAGTAGTCTAAGCCCCCCTCGGGGTAGAGACAATGAGCAGTTCTTC.

This clone was observed at least ten times. Other DNA sequences of this sample code for an identical CDR3. This rearrangement joins TRBV7-2 to TRBJ2-2; D uncertain. V lost 2 bases and J lost 0, with 19 bases in between. Per germline, CDR1 SGHTA and CDR2 FQGNSA. The CDR3 loop spans 19 amino acids. The CDR3 DNA follows: TGTGCCAGCAGCTTATCCCCGTTTATTGGCAGAGCGAACACCGGGGAGCTGTTTTTT. This gives the protein CASSLSPFIGRANTGELFF.

The sample holds a few counts of this clone. At the DNA level, this CDR3 is encoded by other sequences in the same sample as well. The chain links TRBV12-3 or TRBV12-4 to TRBJ2-1; D remains unclear. The V and J ends lost 6 bases and 2 bases respectively, with 14 bases between them. The CDR3 loop spans 15 amino acids. The CDR3 coding sequence is TGTGCCAGCAGCCTCAGTGGGCTCCCCTACAATGAGCAGTTCTTC. Amino acids: CASSLSGLPYNEQFF.

This clone was detected ten times or more. The chain joins TRBV6-1 to TRBJ2-2; D is unclear. The V end was cut by 5 bases, the J end by 4 bases, with 17 bases between. The germline gives CDR1 MNHNS, CDR2 SASEGT. The CDR3 runs to 16 residues. CDR3: CASSFAARWTTGELFF. CDR3 DNA: TGTGCCAGCAGTTTCGCGGCCAGGTGGACCACCGGGGAGCTGTTTTTT.

This clone was observed many times. This rearrangement joins TRBV28 to TRBJ2-5, with D perhaps TRBD2 (6 bases). Germline V lookup: CDR1 MDHEN, CDR2 SYDVKM. Trimming took 6 bases from V and 4 from J, leaving 21 bases between them. The CDR3 covers 16 residues. CDR3: CASSLGTGVVGETQYF. The CDR3 DNA reads as TGTGCCAGCAGCCTGGGGACGGGAGTAGTTGGAGAGACCCAGTACTTC.

This clone was found many times. The gene calls are TRBV29-1 and TRBJ1-5; D is unresolved. The CDR3 loop spans 13 amino acids. V was clipped by 4 bases and J by 0 bases, with 7 bases between them. Per germline, CDR1 SQVTM and CDR2 ANQGSEA. Here the CDR3 DNA reads TGCAGCGTTGCAGAAAATAGCAATCAGCCCCAGCATTTT. This encodes CSVAENSNQPQHF.

This clone has a count of ten or more. The J gene is TRBJ2-7, the V gene TRBV20-1; the match to TRBD1 covers 7 bases. Germline CDR1 is DFQATT and CDR2 is SNEGSKA (reference sequence). This CDR3 spans 11 amino acids. J lost 6 bases, V lost 5 bases, and 4 bases had no gene match. The CDR3 DNA reads as TGCAGTGCTCTTACAGGGGCCGAGCAGTACTTC. Protein: CSALTGAEQYF.

This clone was observed many times. This chain uses TRBV2 with TRBJ2-7; 8 nucleotides match TRBD1. Germline CDR1 is SNHLY and CDR2 is FYNNEI. The V and J ends lost 5 bases and 5 bases, in that order; junction bases with no gene match: 11. The CDR3 consists of 15 residues. CDR3: CASSPTGQGRDEQYF. CDR3 DNA: TGTGCCAGCAGTCCAACCGGACAGGGTAGGGACGAGCAGTACTTC. The variable domain in full, completed from reference TRBV2 and TRBJ2-7, reads EPEVTQTPSHQVTQMGQEVILRCVPISNHLYFYWYRQILGQKVEFLVSFYNNEISEKSEIFDDQFSVERPDGSNFTLKIRSTKLEDSAMYFCASSPTGQGRDEQYFGPGTRLTVT.

The table lists this clone with a few counts. A single base separates this from a much larger clone, so it may be a read error. The chain joins TRBV19 to TRBJ2-3; D call uncertain. This CDR3 is 13 amino acids long. Germline V gene lookup returns CDR1 LNHDA and CDR2 SQIVND (reference sequence). CDR3 bases: TGTGCCGGTAGTATAGCTGAGACAGATACGCAGTATTTT. Residues: CAGSIAETDTQYF.

The chain employs TRBV3-1 and TRBJ2-5; no clear D. Germline lookup yields CDR1 LGHDT and CDR2 YNNKEL (reference sequence). The CDR3 contains 11 residues. V lost 4 bases, J lost 7 bases, and 7 bases lay in between. This CDR3 reads CASSLSGTQYF. The CDR3 DNA reads TGTGCCAGCAGCCTGTCGGGGACCCAGTACTTC.

This clone was observed at least ten times. The chain couples TRBV15 to TRBJ2-1; maybe TRBD1 (5 bases). This CDR3 contains 15 residues. V dropped 1 base and J dropped 0 bases, with 7 bases sitting between them. The germline CDR1 and CDR2 sequences are LNHNV and YYDKDF (reference sequence). CDR3 nucleotides: TGTGCCACCAGCAGAGCAGGGCCCTCCTACAATGAGCAGTTCTTC. This codes for CATSRAGPSYNEQFF.

This sequence joins TRBV20-1 and TRBJ1-1; a weak D match, TRBD1 (5 bases). The CDR3 is 12 residues long. Trimming stripped 5 bases from V and 7 bases from J, with 14 bases between. Germline-derived CDR1 and CDR2 are DFQATT and SNEGSKA (reference sequence). The CDR3 here is CSAPTRGIEAFF. The CDR3 DNA follows: TGCAGTGCTCCTACCCGGGGGATTGAAGCTTTCTTT.

This clone turned up a few times. This may stem from a read error, because a much larger clone lies one nucleotide away. The gene calls are TRBV20-1 and TRBJ2-3; no firm D call. From germline, CDR1 is DFQATT and CDR2 SNEGSKA (reference sequence). V was trimmed by 5 bases and J by 2 bases, leaving 11 bases between them. The CDR3 is made up of 13 amino acids. Here the CDR3 reads CSAWYRPTDTQYF. As DNA, the CDR3 is TGCAGTGCTTGGTATCGGCCCACAGATACGCAGTATTTT.

This clone was recorded at least ten times. This chain connects TRBV20-1 to TRBJ2-3, with 10 bases lining up with TRBD1. The ends lost 5 bases at V and 7 bases at J; junction bases unmatched: 9. This CDR3 contains 14 residues. The V gene's germline CDR1 is DFQATT and CDR2 SNEGSKA (reference sequence). The CDR3 coding sequence is TGCAGTGCTCCGGGACAGGGGATGTCGAATACGCAGTATTTT. Translation gives CSAPGQGMSNTQYF.

This clone was recorded many times. The V and J genes are TRBV18 and TRBJ1-3, with 7 nucleotides matching TRBD1. The V and J ends lost 3 bases and 0 bases, in that order; junction bases with no gene match: 2. Germline loops: CDR1 KGHSH, CDR2 LQKENI. The CDR3 totals 15 residues. CDR3 nucleotides: TGTGCCAGCTCACCGGGACAGAACTCTGGAAACACCATATATTTT. Translating gives CASSPGQNSGNTIYF.

This clone was counted at least ten times. A junction end diverges from the germline sequence, so it may reflect a read error. This sample includes further DNA sequences coding for the same CDR3. The chain links TRBV5-1 to TRBJ1-1; the D gene is possibly TRBD1 (5 bases). The CDR3 has 14 residues. Germline values: CDR1 SGHRS, CDR2 YFSETQ. Written as DNA, the CDR3 is TGCGCCAGCAGCTACGACGGGGGTAACACTGAAGCCTTCTTT. This codes for CASSYDGGNTEAFF.

The V and J genes are TRBV6-2 or TRBV6-3 and TRBJ2-1, with D perhaps TRBD2 (6 bases). Germline V CDR1 and CDR2: MNHEY, SVGEGT. Trimming stripped 7 bases from V and 2 bases from J, with 27 bases between. The CDR3 sequence is 19 residues long. For the CDR3, the DNA is TGTGCCAGCATCCTAAGGGGTGGTAGCGGTAGTTCGACCTACAATGAGCAGTTCTTC. The encoded protein is CASILRGGSGSSTYNEQFF.

A few counts support this clone. V is TRBV12-3 or TRBV12-4 and J is TRBJ2-7, with no clear D. CDR3 length: 14 amino acids. Trimming removed 6 bases from V and 4 bases from J, with 16 bases in between. CDR3 sequence (DNA): TGTGCCAGCAGCTCGATAGCCGGGTTTTACGAGCAGTACTTC. It encodes CASSSIAGFYEQYF.

This clone was detected ten times or more. V and J are TRBV4-1 and TRBJ2-3; TRBD1 aligns across 10 bases. The CDR3 is made up of 17 amino acids. Per the germline V gene, CDR1 is MGHRA and CDR2 is YSYEKL. J gave up 1 base and V 0 bases, and 4 bases lay outside the gene matches. CDR3 amino acids: CASSQDIGTGGTDTQYF. In DNA form, the CDR3 reads TGCGCCAGCAGCCAAGATATTGGGACAGGGGGCACAGATACGCAGTATTTT.

The J gene is TRBJ1-2, the V gene TRBV5-1; TRBD1 is a possible D gene (6 bases). CDR3 length: 17 residues. Germline CDR1 reads SGHRS; CDR2 reads YFSETQ. V lost 4 bases, J lost 4 bases, and 23 bases lay in between. In nucleotides, the CDR3 is TGCGCCAGCAGCACTTTTACGGGCTTCTCGGGGGCCTATGGCTACACCTTC. Translating it yields CASSTFTGFSGAYGYTF. Full variable domain (missing parts from reference TRBV5-1 and TRBJ1-2): KAGVTQTPRYLIKTRGQQVTLSCSPISGHRSVSWYQQTPGQGLQFLFEYFSETQRNKGNFPGRFSGRQFSNSRSEMNVSTLELGDSALYLCASSTFTGFSGAYGYTFGSGTRLTVV.

V gene TRBV5-1 combines with J gene TRBJ2-7; 8 bases line up with TRBD2. The germline V gene has CDR1 SGHRS and CDR2 YFSETQ. There are 17 residues in the CDR3. Trimming cost V 0 bases and J 4 bases; bases outside gene matches: 12. CDR3 protein: CASSLVQPQREQYEQYF. CDR3 coding DNA: TGCGCCAGCAGCTTGGTACAGCCGCAGCGGGAGCAGTACGAGCAGTACTTC.

This clone was found many times. The V call is TRBV11-2, the J call TRBJ2-1; D is undetermined. The CDR3 has 15 residues. V was trimmed by 5 bases and J by 3 bases, leaving 14 bases between them. Germline-derived CDR1 and CDR2 are SGHAT and FQNNGV. Written as DNA, the CDR3 is TGTGCCAGCAGCCAACGAACGACCTACTACAATGAGCAGTTCTTC. Amino acids: CASSQRTTYYNEQFF.

The chain uses TRBV20-1 and TRBJ2-7; 12 nucleotides line up with TRBD2. The CDR3 length is 17 residues. V lost 0 bases and J lost 4; bases outside the gene matches: 10. CDR1 and CDR2 from the germline V gene are DFQATT and SNEGSKA (reference sequence). Written as DNA, the CDR3 is TGCAGTGCTAGAGATTGGGCTAGCGGGAGGGCAGGATACGAGCAGTACTTC. Translation: CSARDWASGRAGYEQYF.

This clone has ten or more counts. As DNA, the CDR3 is TGTGCCAGCTCTCCCGGAGCGGGAGGGATGAATGAGCAGTTCTTC. The encoded protein is CASSPGAGGMNEQFF. The chain uses TRBV19 and TRBJ2-1; 10 positions agree with TRBD2. Germline V CDR1 and CDR2: LNHDA, SQIVND (reference sequence). V shed 9 bases, J shed 7 bases, and the junction held 12 bases outside the gene matches. CDR3 size: 15 residues. Full variable domain (rest looked up from reference TRBV19 and TRBJ2-1): DGGITQSPKYLFRKEGQNVTLSCEQNLNHDAMYWYRQDPGQGLRLIYYSQIVNDFQKGDIAEGYSVSREKKESFPLTVTSAQKNPTAFYLCASSPGAGGMNEQFFGPGTRLTVL.

This clone came up a few times. The J gene is TRBJ2-2, the V gene TRBV6-1; D might be TRBD2 (5 bases). Germline V CDR1 and CDR2: MNHNS, SASEGT. Trimming pared 2 bases from V and 4 bases from J, leaving 11 bases between. CDR3 length: 15 amino acids. CDR3 region: CASSESGTSTGELFF. CDR3 nucleotide sequence: TGTGCCAGCAGTGAAAGCGGAACGAGCACCGGGGAGCTGTTTTTT.

Ten or more counts support this clone. V is TRBV20-1 and J is TRBJ1-1; 8 bases match TRBD1. The CDR3 has 12 residues. The germline V gene encodes CDR1 DFQATT and CDR2 SNEGSKA (reference sequence). V shed 7 bases, J shed 2 bases, and the junction held 3 bases outside the gene matches. Here the CDR3 reads CSVGTGNTEAFF. The CDR3 bases are TGCAGTGTCGGGACAGGTAACACTGAAGCTTTCTTT.